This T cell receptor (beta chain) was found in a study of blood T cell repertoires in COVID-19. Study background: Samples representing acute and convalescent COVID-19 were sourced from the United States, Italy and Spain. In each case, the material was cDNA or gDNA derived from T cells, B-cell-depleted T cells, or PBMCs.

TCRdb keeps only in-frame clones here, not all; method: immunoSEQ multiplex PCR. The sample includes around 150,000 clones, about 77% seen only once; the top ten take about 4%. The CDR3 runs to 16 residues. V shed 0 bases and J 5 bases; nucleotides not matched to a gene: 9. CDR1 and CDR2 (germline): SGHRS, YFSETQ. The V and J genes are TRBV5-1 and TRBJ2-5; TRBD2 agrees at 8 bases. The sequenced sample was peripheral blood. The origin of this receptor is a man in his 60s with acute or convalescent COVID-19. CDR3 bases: TGCGCCAGCAGCTTGGAGATGGGACTAGGAGGGGAGACCCAGTACTTC. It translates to CASSLEMGLGGETQYF.